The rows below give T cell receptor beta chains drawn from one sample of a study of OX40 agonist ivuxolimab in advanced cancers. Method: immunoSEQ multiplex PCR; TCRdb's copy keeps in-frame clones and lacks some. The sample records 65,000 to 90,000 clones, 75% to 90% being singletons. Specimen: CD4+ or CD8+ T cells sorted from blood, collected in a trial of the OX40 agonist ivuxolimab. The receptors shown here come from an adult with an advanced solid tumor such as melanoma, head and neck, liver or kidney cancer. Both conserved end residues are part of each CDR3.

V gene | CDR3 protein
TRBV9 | CASSPRGAGARDTQYF
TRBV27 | CASSLAPSNQPQHF
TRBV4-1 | CASSQVPGEYGYTF
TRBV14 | CASSHRVRYGYTF
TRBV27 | CASRQGYEQYF
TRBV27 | CASSLGTGIDEQYF
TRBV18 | CASHPPRGQGSDTQYF
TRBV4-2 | CASSQVVAGAETQYF
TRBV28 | CASTTYPWTGSTLYRGYTF
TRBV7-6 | CASSLVLAGYNEQFF
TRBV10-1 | CASSETGLSGRNTDTQYF
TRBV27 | CASSSGGAYEQYF
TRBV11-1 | CASSSGQLDGYTF
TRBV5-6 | CASSLSGELFF
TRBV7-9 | CASSSAGDTEAFF
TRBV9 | CASSSGTGLEAFF
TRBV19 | CASSIRDTNQPQHF
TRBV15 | CATSEDATGSSYNEQFF
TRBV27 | CASSRNTGGNTGELFF
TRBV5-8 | CASSLGQGNEKLFF
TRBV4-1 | CASSLDRPNTEAFF
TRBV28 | CASSLRLNLGFNEQFF
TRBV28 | CASSLGPGEQYF
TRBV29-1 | CSGIEGPYGYTF
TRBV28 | CASSISGLGTYNEQFF
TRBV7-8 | CASSLFAGIEKLFF
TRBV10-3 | CAISESGEWREYNEQFF
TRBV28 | CASSTADRVMTNEKLFF
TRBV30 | CAWSDRTGYSLYEQYF
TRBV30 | CAWSEGVGNEQYF
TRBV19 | CASSEGGRSPGEQFF
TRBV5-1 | CASSLRSQGMSGYTF
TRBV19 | CASSIIGAAHNEQFF
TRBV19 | CASSIAQISNQPQHF
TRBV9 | CASSDLRNTEAFF
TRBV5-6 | CASSSGQDLTGELFF
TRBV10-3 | CAISTGVYEQFF
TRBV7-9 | CASSSGTRQETQYF
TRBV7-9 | CASSPRSSPFLTDTQYF
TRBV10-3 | CAISELVGTEAFF
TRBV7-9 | CASSFPATGGAFF
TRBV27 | CASSPPGTEYRTDTQYF
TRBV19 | CASSMEPGLAGGRGPKNIQYF
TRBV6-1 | CASSDFTGANVLTF
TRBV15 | CATSRDKLFLGTGELFF
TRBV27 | CASSLIQSTDTQYF